The rows below give T cell receptor beta chains drawn from one sample of a study of T cell responses to AZD1222 COVID-19 vaccine. Assay used: immunoSEQ multiplex PCR; TCRdb lists only in-frame clones, some missing. The repertoire holds some 120,000 clones, around 91% seen once, with around 1.5% in the top ten. This sample comprised peripheral blood, obtained 28 days after the second AZD1222 dose. The receptors here all came from an adult who received the AZD1222 COVID-19 vaccine. Each CDR3 is given with its conserved first and last residue. A D gene is named only where the DNA matches it firmly. Clone size is shown for a subset of rows, as once, few, many or a class of expanded clone.

j_call,d_call,clone_size,v_call,cdr3_aa,cdr3_nt
TRBJ2-7,NA,NA,TRBV3-1/TRBV3-2,CASSQVVGAYEQYF,TGTGCCAGCAGCCAAGTGGTGGGAGCCTACGAGCAGTACTTC
TRBJ2-2,TRBD2,NA,TRBV3-1/TRBV3-2,CASSRPLAGGDTGELFF,TGTGCCAGCAGCAGACCCTTAGCGGGAGGCGACACCGGGGAGCTGTTTTTT
TRBJ2-7,TRBD1,NA,TRBV30,CAWSNRGVYEQYF,TGTGCCTGGAGTAACAGGGGGGTCTACGAGCAGTACTTC
TRBJ2-7,TRBD1,NA,TRBV3-1/TRBV3-2,CASSQPGQGIGNEQYF,TGTGCCAGCAGCCAACCGGGACAGGGAATAGGGAACGAGCAGTACTTC
TRBJ1-3,NA,NA,TRBV7-9,CASSLIPAAGTNSGNTIYF,TGTGCCAGCAGCTTAATTCCGGCGGCAGGAACTAACTCTGGAAACACCATATATTTT
TRBJ2-7,NA,NA,TRBV7-9,CASSGAARFSYEQYF,TGTGCCAGCAGCGGAGCGGCTCGGTTCTCCTACGAGCAGTACTTC
TRBJ1-1,NA,NA,TRBV29-1,CSVEVGNTEAFF,TGCAGCGTTGAAGTCGGGAACACTGAAGCTTTCTTT
TRBJ2-3,NA,NA,TRBV18,CASSPPSRDTQYF,TGTGCCAGCTCACCACCTTCGCGGGATACGCAGTATTTT
TRBJ1-5,NA,NA,TRBV5-8,CASSLPQARPGRKNQPQHF,TGTGCCAGCAGCCTGCCCCAGGCTCGCCCGGGTAGAAAAAATCAGCCCCAGCATTTT
TRBJ2-1,NA,NA,TRBV21-1,CASSVTTSGRGNEQFF,TGTGCCAGCAGCGTCACGACTAGCGGGAGGGGGAATGAGCAGTTCTTC
TRBJ2-7,NA,NA,TRBV12-3/TRBV12-4,CASSLTNSYEQYF,TGTGCCAGCAGTTTGACAAACTCCTACGAGCAGTACTTC
TRBJ1-1,NA,NA,TRBV7-3,CASSRSRSDEAFF,TGTGCCAGCAGCCGCTCGAGGTCGGATGAAGCTTTCTTT
TRBJ2-3,NA,NA,TRBV9,CASSVGDVDTDTQYF,TGTGCCAGCAGCGTAGGGGACGTGGACACAGATACGCAGTATTTT
TRBJ1-3,NA,NA,TRBV10-2,CASTQTVNSGNTIYF,TGCGCCAGCACCCAGACGGTAAACTCTGGAAACACCATATATTTT
TRBJ1-2,NA,NA,TRBV28,CASSFVLQGNGYTF,TGTGCCAGCAGTTTCGTACTACAGGGAAATGGCTACACCTTC
TRBJ1-1,NA,NA,TRBV20-1,CSASGTYTEAFF,TGCAGTGCTAGTGGGACATACACTGAAGCTTTCTTT
TRBJ1-5,TRBD1,once,TRBV10-3,CAIKGAQQQPQHF,TGTGCCATCAAGGGGGCACAGCAACAGCCCCAGCATTTT
TRBJ2-2,TRBD1,NA,TRBV9,CASSPEGALSTGELFF,TGTGCCAGCAGCCCAGAGGGGGCGCTGAGCACCGGGGAGCTGTTTTTT
TRBJ2-5,NA,NA,TRBV11-2,CASSQGNQETQYF,TGTGCCAGTTCGCAGGGGAACCAAGAGACCCAGTACTTC
TRBJ2-5,TRBD2,NA,TRBV3-1/TRBV3-2,CASSQVPTRVAGTQETQYF,TGTGCCAGCAGCCAAGTACCAACTAGAGTAGCGGGGACCCAAGAGACCCAGTACTTC
TRBJ2-7,NA,NA,TRBV2,CASSDGGLYEQYF,TGTGCCAGCAGTGATGGGGGGCTCTACGAGCAGTACTTC
TRBJ1-2,TRBD1,NA,TRBV29-1,CSVSIQGGYGYTF,TGCAGCGTTTCCATCCAGGGGGGCTATGGCTACACCTTC
TRBJ1-2,NA,NA,TRBV6-5,CASSYSILPVYGYTF,TGTGCCAGCAGTTACTCGATTCTTCCCGTCTATGGCTACACCTTC
TRBJ1-2,NA,NA,TRBV30,CAWLGGGARSPYTF,TGTGCCTGGCTGGGGGGGGGCGCTCGGAGTCCCTACACCTTC
TRBJ1-2,NA,NA,TRBV6-6,CASSERSMAGYTF,TGTGCCAGCAGCGAGAGGTCGATGGCCGGCTACACCTTC
TRBJ1-4,TRBD1,few,TRBV19,CASRLTGGSEKLFF,TGTGCCAGTAGACTGACAGGGGGCAGCGAAAAACTGTTTTTT
TRBJ1-2,NA,NA,TRBV28,CASIDPGDYGYTF,TGTGCCAGCATCGATCCCGGGGACTATGGCTACACCTTC
TRBJ1-1,NA,NA,TRBV7-2,CASRGPKAFF,TGTGCCAGCAGGGGTCCGAAAGCTTTCTTT
TRBJ2-3,NA,NA,TRBV7-3,CASSLLGGDTQYF,TGTGCCAGCAGCCTTCTTGGGGGAGATACGCAGTATTTT
TRBJ2-7,NA,NA,TRBV5-1,CASSPGPTSNEQYF,TGCGCCAGCAGCCCGGGACCTACAAGTAACGAGCAGTACTTC
TRBJ1-1,NA,NA,TRBV3-1/TRBV3-2,CASSQAAGLTNTEAFF,TGTGCCAGCAGCCAAGCCGCGGGGCTCACGAACACTGAAGCTTTCTTT
TRBJ2-5,TRBD2,NA,TRBV9,CASSTPTSGTQETQYF,TGTGCCAGCAGCACTCCGACTAGCGGGACTCAAGAGACCCAGTACTTC
TRBJ2-3,TRBD2,once,TRBV6-1,CASSETSGERTDTQYF,TGTGCCAGCAGTGAAACTAGCGGGGAACGCACAGATACGCAGTATTTT